This TCR beta chain was sequenced during a study of technical replicates of blood from a few donors. Data came from immunoSEQ multiplex PCR; TCRdb stores just in-frame clones and leaves some out. The table records more than 65,000 clones, around 94% of them present only once. The CDR3 covers 16 residues. Germline V lookup: CDR1 MDHEN, CDR2 SYDVKM. After removal of 5 bases from V and 1 base from J, the junction contained 5 bases not matched to a gene. The chain carries TRBV28 and TRBJ1-5, with 10 bases identical to TRBD1. The sequence was obtained from a human donor in good health. Sequenced material: T cells isolated from PBMCs. The CDR3 DNA sequence: TGTGCCAGCAGTATCGGGACAGGGGACAGCAATCAGCCCCAGCATTTT. It codes for CASSIGTGDSNQPQHF.